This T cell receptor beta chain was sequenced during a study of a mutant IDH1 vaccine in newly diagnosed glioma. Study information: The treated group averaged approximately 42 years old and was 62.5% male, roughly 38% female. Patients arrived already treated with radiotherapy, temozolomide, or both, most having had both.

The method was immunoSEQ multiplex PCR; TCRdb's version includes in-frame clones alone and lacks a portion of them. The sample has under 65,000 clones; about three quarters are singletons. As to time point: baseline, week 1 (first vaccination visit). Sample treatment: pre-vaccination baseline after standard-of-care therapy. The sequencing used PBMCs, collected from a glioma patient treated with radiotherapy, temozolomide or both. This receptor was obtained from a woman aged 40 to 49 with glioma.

CDR3 DNA: TGTGCCAGTAGTCTAGCGGGGGCGGATGTCGGGGAGCTGTTTTTT. It is translated as CASSLAGADVGELFF. The rearrangement joins TRBV19 to TRBJ2-2; 10 bases match TRBD2. The CDR3 is made up of 15 amino acids. In germline, CDR1 is LNHDA, CDR2 SQIVND (reference sequence). Trimming took 5 bases from V and 7 from J; bases not matched to a gene: 7.